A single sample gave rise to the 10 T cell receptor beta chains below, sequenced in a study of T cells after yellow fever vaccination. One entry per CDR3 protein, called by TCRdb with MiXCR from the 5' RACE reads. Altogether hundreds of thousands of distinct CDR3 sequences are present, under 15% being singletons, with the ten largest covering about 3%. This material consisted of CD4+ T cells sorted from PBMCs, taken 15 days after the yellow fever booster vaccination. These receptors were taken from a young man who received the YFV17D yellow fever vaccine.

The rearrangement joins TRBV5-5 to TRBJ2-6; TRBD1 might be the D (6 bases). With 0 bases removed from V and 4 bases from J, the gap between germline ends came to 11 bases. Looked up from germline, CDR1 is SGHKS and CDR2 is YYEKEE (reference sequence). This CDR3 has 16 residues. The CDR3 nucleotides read TGTGCCAGCAGCTTGGCAGGGGCGCGAGGGGCCAACGTCCTGACTTTC. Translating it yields CASSLAGARGANVLTF.

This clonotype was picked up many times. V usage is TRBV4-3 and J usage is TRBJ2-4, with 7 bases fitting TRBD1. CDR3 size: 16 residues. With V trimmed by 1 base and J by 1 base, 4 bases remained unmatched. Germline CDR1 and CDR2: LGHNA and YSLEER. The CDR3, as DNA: TGCGCCAGCAGCCAAGGACAGGGCTGGGCCAAAAACATTCAGTACTTC. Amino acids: CASSQGQGWAKNIQYF.

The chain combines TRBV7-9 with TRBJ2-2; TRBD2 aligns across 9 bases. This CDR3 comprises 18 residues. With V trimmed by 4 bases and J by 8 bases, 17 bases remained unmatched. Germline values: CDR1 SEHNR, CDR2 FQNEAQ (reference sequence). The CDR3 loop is CASSSPAGGPGGLGELFF. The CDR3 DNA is TGTGCCAGCAGCTCCCCAGCGGGGGGACCCGGTGGCCTTGGGGAGCTGTTTTTT.

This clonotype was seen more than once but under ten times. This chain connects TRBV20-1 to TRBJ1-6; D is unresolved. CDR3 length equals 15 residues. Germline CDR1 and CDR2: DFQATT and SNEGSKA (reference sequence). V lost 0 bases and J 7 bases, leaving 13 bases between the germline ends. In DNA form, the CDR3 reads TGCAGTGCTAGAGATAGTCGGTACGGCAATTCACCCCTCCACTTT. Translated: CSARDSRYGNSPLHF.

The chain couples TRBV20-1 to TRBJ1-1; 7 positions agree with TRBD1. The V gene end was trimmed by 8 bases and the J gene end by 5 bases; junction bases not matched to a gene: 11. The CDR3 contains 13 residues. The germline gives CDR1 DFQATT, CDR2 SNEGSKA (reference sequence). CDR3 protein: CSPLTGTRTEAFF. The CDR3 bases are TGCAGTCCACTGACAGGGACGAGGACTGAAGCTTTCTTT.

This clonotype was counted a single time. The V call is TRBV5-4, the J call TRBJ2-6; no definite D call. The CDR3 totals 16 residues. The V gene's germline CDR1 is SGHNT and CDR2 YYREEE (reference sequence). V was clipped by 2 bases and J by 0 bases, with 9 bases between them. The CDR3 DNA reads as TGTGCCAGCAGCTTCAAAGTGAGCTCTGGGGCCAACGTCCTGACTTTC. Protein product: CASSFKVSSGANVLTF.

The CDR3 DNA reads as TGCGCCAGCAGCTTGTCAAGACAGGAGGGAAAACTGTTTTTT. Amino acids: CASSLSRQEGKLFF. The chain employs TRBV5-1 and TRBJ1-4; perhaps TRBD1 as D (6 bases). V was shortened by 1 base and J by 10 bases, with 14 bases between the two germline ends. Germline CDR1 is SGHRS and CDR2 is YFSETQ. This CDR3 has 14 amino acids.

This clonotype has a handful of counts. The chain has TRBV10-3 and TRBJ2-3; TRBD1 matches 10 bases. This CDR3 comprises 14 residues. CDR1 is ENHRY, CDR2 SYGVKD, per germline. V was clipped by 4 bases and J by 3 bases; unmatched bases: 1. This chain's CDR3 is CAISGGQGTDTQYF. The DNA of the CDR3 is TGTGCCATCAGTGGGGGACAGGGGACAGATACGCAGTATTTT.

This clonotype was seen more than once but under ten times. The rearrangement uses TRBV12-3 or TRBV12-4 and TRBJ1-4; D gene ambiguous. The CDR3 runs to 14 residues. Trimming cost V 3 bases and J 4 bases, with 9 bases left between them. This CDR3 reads CASSFGGNNEKLFF. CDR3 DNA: TGTGCCAGCAGTTTTGGCGGAAATAATGAAAAACTGTTTTTT.

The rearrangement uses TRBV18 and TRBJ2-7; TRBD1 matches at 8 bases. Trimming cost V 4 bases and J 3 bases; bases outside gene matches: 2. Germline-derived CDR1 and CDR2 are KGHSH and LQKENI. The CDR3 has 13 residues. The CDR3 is CASSRDRHYEQYV. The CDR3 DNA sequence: TGTGCCAGCTCACGGGACAGGCACTACGAGCAGTACGTC.